The 18 T cell receptor beta chains given below trace back to one sample, sequenced in a study of T cell repertoires in cytomegalovirus infection. No antigens are known for them. Each CDR3 protein gets one entry after TCRdb re-called the reads with MiXCR. The sample shows fewer than 650,000 distinct CDR3 sequences, about 39% of them seen only once. The sequencing used cultured PBMCs, collected from culture after CMV antigen stimulation. The source is a human donor in good health (CMV status not recorded). Some clones in this sample may be carry-over from other donors' samples.

V and J are TRBV6-8 and TRBJ2-7, with 7 bases that match TRBD1. After removal of 6 bases from V and 1 base from J, the junction contained 18 bases not matched to a gene. CDR1 and CDR2 (germline): MNHGY, SAAAGT. CDR3 size: 18 residues. CDR3 bases: TGTGCCAGCAGACCCCGGAACAGGGGCCGGGATTGGTCCTACGAGCAGTACTTC. This gives the protein CASRPRNRGRDWSYEQYF.

The J gene is TRBJ2-5, the V gene TRBV7-6; 8 bases map to TRBD2. J was trimmed by 2 bases and V by 3 bases; bases with no gene match: 8. This CDR3 spans 16 amino acids. Germline V gives CDR1 SGHVS, CDR2 FNYEAQ. The CDR3 spells CASSFVVLAEQETQYF. DNA for the CDR3: TGTGCCAGCAGCTTCGTTGTACTAGCGGAGCAAGAGACCCAGTACTTC.

This clonotype was counted only a few times. This rearrangement joins TRBV7-9 to TRBJ2-2, with TRBD2 matching over 9 bases. The CDR3 runs 14 residues. V dropped 8 bases and J dropped 5; count of bases not matched to a gene: 6. CDR1 SEHNR and CDR2 FQNEAQ come from the germline V gene (reference sequence). The CDR3 DNA sequence: TGTGCCAGCGAGCGACTAGCGGATACCGGGGAGCTGTTTTTT. Its protein is CASERLADTGELFF.

The V call is TRBV28, the J call TRBJ2-2; unclear D gene. V lost 6 bases to trimming and J lost 6 bases, with 5 bases between them. The CDR3 runs to 11 residues. The germline gives CDR1 MDHEN, CDR2 SYDVKM. The CDR3 bases are TGTGCCAGCAGGGAAGCCGGGGAGCTGTTTTTT. Its protein is CASREAGELFF.

Points on this clonotype: An end of the junction does not agree with germline; a read error may underlie this. The chain has TRBV19 and TRBJ2-6; perhaps D is TRBD1 or TRBD2 (6 bases each). The CDR3 sequence is 11 residues long. CDR1 is LNHDA and CDR2 is SQIVND in the germline V gene (reference sequence). The CDR3 sequence: CASSAGGPPAF. Here the CDR3 DNA reads TGTGCCAGTAGCGCCGGGGGCCCGCCGGCTTTC.

This clonotype was picked up a small number of times. This rearrangement joins TRBV7-2 to TRBJ2-2; 9 nucleotides agree with TRBD2. The germline V gene has CDR1 SGHTA and CDR2 FQGNSA. The CDR3 loop spans 14 amino acids. The CDR3: CAAGGGPNTGELFF. In DNA, the CDR3 is TGTGCTGCGGGAGGGGGTCCCAACACCGGGGAGCTGTTTTTT.

This chain uses TRBV7-1 with TRBJ2-7; D is possibly TRBD1 (6 bases). TRBV7-1 is an open reading frame whose function is uncertain. CDR3 length: 14 amino acids. Trimming pared 5 bases from V and 5 bases from J, leaving 16 bases between. CDR3 in amino acids: CASSPTYRAHEQYF. The CDR3 DNA sequence: TGTGCCAGCAGCCCAACCTACAGGGCCCACGAGCAGTACTTC.

This chain links TRBV29-1 with TRBJ2-7; TRBD1 matches at 8 bases. Trimming cost V 3 bases and J 5 bases; bases outside gene matches: 3. Germline V gene data show CDR1 as SQVTM and CDR2 as ANQGSEA. The CDR3 extends over 12 amino acids. CDR3 sequence reads: CSVDPGGDEQYF. CDR3 sequence (DNA): TGCAGCGTTGACCCAGGGGGCGACGAGCAGTACTTC.

The chain is built from TRBV4-3 and TRBJ2-5, with a tentative D call TRBD1 (5 bases). The CDR3 totals 13 residues. Germline CDR1 and CDR2: LGHNA and YSLEER. V was shortened by 2 bases and J by 2 bases, with 6 bases between the two germline ends. This CDR3 is CASSQNRQETQYF. CDR3 in DNA: TGCGCCAGCAGCCAAAACAGGCAAGAGACCCAGTACTTC.

J is TRBJ2-7 and V is TRBV6-5; D is undetermined. Per the germline V gene, CDR1 is MNHEY and CDR2 is SVGAGI. The CDR3 is 14 amino acids. Trimming shortened V by 0 bases and J by 2 bases, and 8 bases separated the two germline ends. The CDR3 here is CASSYSRGPYEQYF. As DNA, the CDR3 is TGTGCCAGCAGTTACTCTCGTGGGCCCTACGAGCAGTACTTC.

This clonotype was seen a few times. This chain's CDR3 is CASSYYLGGTEAFF. CDR3 sequence (DNA): TGTGCCAGCAGTTACTATCTCGGGGGCACTGAAGCTTTCTTT. The chain uses TRBV6-2 or TRBV6-3 and TRBJ1-1, with D perhaps matching TRBD1 (5 bases). This CDR3 comprises 14 residues. V was cut by 1 base and J by 4 bases, with 10 bases left in between. Per germline, CDR1 MNHEY and CDR2 SVGEGT.

The CDR3 sequence: CATRGDSDEKLFF. The CDR3 bases are TGTGCCACCAGAGGGGACTCTGACGAAAAACTGTTTTTT. The chain employs TRBV10-3 and TRBJ1-4; weak D call: TRBD1 (5 bases). Trimming took off 10 bases at V and 8 bases at J, with 17 bases between the two ends. Looked up from germline, CDR1 is ENHRY and CDR2 is SYGVKD. This CDR3 has 13 amino acids.

The rearrangement uses TRBV18 and TRBJ1-1; D may be TRBD1 (6 bases). The CDR3 covers 16 residues. Germline CDR1 is KGHSH and CDR2 is LQKENI. V was clipped by 0 bases and J by 1 base, with 12 bases between them. The CDR3 sequence: CASSPPGGLGNTEAFF. The CDR3 bases are TGTGCCAGCTCACCACCCGGGGGCCTTGGGAACACTGAAGCTTTCTTT. Looking up the rest from reference TRBV18 and TRBJ1-1 gives the full variable domain: NAGVMQNPRHLVRRRGQEARLRCSPMKGHSHVYWYRQLPEEGLKFMVYLQKENIIDESGMPKERFSAEFPKEGPSILRIQQVVRGDSAAYFCASSPPGGLGNTEAFFGQGTRLTVV.

This clonotype was counted ten times or more. V and J are TRBV7-8 and TRBJ2-3; 10 bases align to TRBD2. Germline V gives CDR1 SGHVS, CDR2 FQNEAQ. The CDR3 has 16 residues. Losses at the gene ends were 5 bases for V and 2 bases for J; bases not matched to a gene: 7. The CDR3 is CASSPSSGGYTDTQYF. CDR3 nucleotide sequence: TGTGCCAGCAGCCCTTCTAGCGGGGGATACACAGATACGCAGTATTTT.

The chain employs TRBV7-8 and TRBJ2-6; no reliable D call. CDR3 length: 13 amino acids. Germline V gene data show CDR1 as SGHVS and CDR2 as FQNEAQ. Deletions cut 8 bases from V and 1 base from J, with 6 bases between. DNA for the CDR3: TGTGCCAGCGGGGAATCTGGGGCCAACGTCCTGACTTTC. Its protein product is CASGESGANVLTF.

V usage is TRBV5-1 and J usage is TRBJ2-3; 7 bases match TRBD1. V gave up 0 bases and J gave up 7 bases; unmatched junction bases: 5. The CDR3 extends over 14 amino acids. The germline V gene has CDR1 SGHRS and CDR2 YFSETQ. As DNA, the CDR3 is TGCGCCAGCAGCTTGGCGGTACAGGGGTATACGCAGTATTTT. Protein: CASSLAVQGYTQYF.

This clonotype occurred a few times. This chain links TRBV27 with TRBJ2-1; 8 bases align to TRBD1. V lost 7 bases and J lost 7; bases outside the gene matches: 6. CDR1 and CDR2 (germline): MNHEY, SMNVEV (reference sequence). The CDR3 is 13 amino acids. The CDR3 loop reads CASTRQGWNEQFF. CDR3 sequence (DNA): TGTGCCAGCACTAGACAGGGGTGGAATGAGCAGTTCTTC.

V usage is TRBV28 and J usage is TRBJ1-2; a weak D match, TRBD1 (6 bases). CDR3 length: 12 amino acids. Germline V gene sequence: CDR1 MDHEN, CDR2 SYDVKM. Trimming removed 5 bases from V and 8 bases from J, with 12 bases in between. CDR3 nucleotide sequence: TGTGCCAGCAGTCGGCACAGGGACGGCTACACCTTC. Its translation is CASSRHRDGYTF.